This TCR beta chain is from a study of T cell responses to AZD1222 COVID-19 vaccine. The study's findings and limits: Spike-spanning, vaccine-associated CD4 TCRs were dominant at 160-218 and 743-854. White British people made up most donors, females outnumbered males, and clonal diversity was possibly underestimated. Repertoires were obtained solely post-peak T cell response.

Details on this clone: Antigen: not known.

V was trimmed by 2 bases and J by 1 base, leaving 6 bases between them. The CDR3 covers 14 residues. The germline V gene encodes CDR1 KGHSH and CDR2 LQKENI. Only in-frame clones appear in the TCRdb table, and some are missing; sequencing was by immunoSEQ multiplex PCR. The top ten hold about 2.1% of the sample, which has about 180,000 clones, about 90% seen once. The source of this sequence is an adult who received the AZD1222 COVID-19 vaccine. The chain couples TRBV18 to TRBJ1-5; D ambiguous. The sequencing used peripheral blood, collected 28 days after the second AZD1222 dose. CDR3 in amino acids: CASSPGSSNQPQHF. The CDR3 DNA sequence: TGTGCCAGCTCACCAGGATCCAGCAATCAGCCCCAGCATTTT.